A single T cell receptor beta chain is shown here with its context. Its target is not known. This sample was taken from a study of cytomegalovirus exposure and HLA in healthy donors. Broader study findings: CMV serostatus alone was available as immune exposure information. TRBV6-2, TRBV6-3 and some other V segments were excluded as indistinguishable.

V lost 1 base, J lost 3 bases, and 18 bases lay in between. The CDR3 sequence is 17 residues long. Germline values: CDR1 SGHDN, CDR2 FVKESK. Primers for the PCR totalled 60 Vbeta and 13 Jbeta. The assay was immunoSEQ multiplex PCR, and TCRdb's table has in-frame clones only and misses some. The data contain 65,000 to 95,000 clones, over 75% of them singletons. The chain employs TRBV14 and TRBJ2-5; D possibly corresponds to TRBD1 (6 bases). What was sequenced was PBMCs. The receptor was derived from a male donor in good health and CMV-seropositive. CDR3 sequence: CASSQGWMGTPKETQYF. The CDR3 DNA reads TGTGCCAGCAGCCAAGGATGGATGGGGACACCAAAAGAGACCCAGTACTTC.